This TCR beta chain came from a study of PD-L1 blockade in urothelial cancer. Libraries were prepared by immunoSEQ multiplex PCR; TCRdb keeps only in-frame clonotypes and omits some of them. The sample lists 70,000 to 90,000 clones, 82% occurring once. Sequencing was performed on PBMCs, taken around atezolizumab (anti-PD-L1) treatment. This sequence was found in a man between 65 and 85 years old with urothelial cancer.

The CDR3 nucleotides read TGTGCCAGCAGTGAATCAGGGTATCGCACCGGGGAGCTGTTTTTT. Translation: CASSESGYRTGELFF. V is TRBV2 and J is TRBJ2-2, with D possibly matching TRBD1 (5 bases). V lost 2 bases and J 4 bases, leaving 11 bases between the germline ends. The CDR3 extends over 15 amino acids. CDR1 and CDR2 from the germline V gene are SNHLY and FYNNEI.